The T cell receptor beta chain described here comes from a study of identifying expanded T cells in peripheral blood. No infections or other immune events were documented during collection. Method: immunoSEQ multiplex PCR; TCRdb's copy keeps in-frame clones and lacks some. The top ten clones hold 2.8% of a sample with tens of thousands of clones, about 91% of them seen once. Study-level results: Clone count variance between roughly 2-week samples rose with total template count. Over around two and four weeks, about 15 and 19 clones changed, versus approximately 1.1 between replicates.

The germline CDR1 and CDR2 sequences are SNHLY and FYNNEI. V dropped 1 base and J dropped 7; count of bases not matched to a gene: 3. The CDR3 extends over 14 amino acids. As regards this clone: The target antigen is unknown.

The chain is built from TRBV2 and TRBJ2-5; 10 bases are shared with TRBD2. This sequence originates from a person aged 18 to 75 in good health. Source material: blood. CDR3 protein: CASSEGLAGGTQYF. The CDR3, as DNA: TGTGCCAGCAGTGAAGGACTAGCGGGCGGGACCCAGTACTTC.